This entry lists 27 T cell receptor beta chains sequenced from one sample in a study of cytomegalovirus exposure and HLA in healthy donors. It was with 60 Vbeta and 13 Jbeta primers that the PCR ran. Sequenced by immunoSEQ multiplex PCR; TCRdb stores in-frame clones only, minus some. The sample has approximately 120,000 clones. Sequencing was done on a sample of PBMCs. The source of these receptors is a woman aged 60-75 years in good health and CMV-seronegative.

The rearrangement links TRBV10-3 to TRBJ2-1; 14 bases align to TRBD2. The junction had 5 bases not matched to a gene; V was cut back by 6 bases and J by 7 bases. CDR1 is ENHRY and CDR2 is SYGVKD in the germline V gene. This CDR3 is 15 amino acids long. In DNA, the CDR3 is TGTGCCATCAGGCCGGGACTAGCGGGGGCGAATGAGCAGTTCTTC. Translation gives CAIRPGLAGANEQFF.

This chain joins TRBV7-2 and TRBJ1-1; TRBD1 might be the D (5 bases). There are 13 residues in the CDR3. V lost 2 bases, J lost 7 bases, and 11 bases lay in between. Germline CDR1 is SGHTA and CDR2 is FQGNSA. CDR3 bases: TGTGCCAGCAGCTTAACAGGCTACAGTGAAGCTTTCTTT. It is translated as CASSLTGYSEAFF. The full variable domain, its missing parts supplied by reference TRBV7-2 and TRBJ1-1, is GAGVSQSPSNKVTEKGKDVELRCDPISGHTALYWYRQSLGQGLEFLIYFQGNSAPDKSGLPSDRFSAERTGGSVSTLTIQRTQQEDSAVYLCASSLTGYSEAFFGQGTRLTVV.

The chain has TRBV2 and TRBJ2-7; a possible D gene is TRBD1 (5 bases). Germline-derived CDR1 and CDR2 are SNHLY and FYNNEI. The CDR3 loop spans 13 amino acids. Trimming shortened V by 7 bases and J by 3 bases, and 13 bases separated the two germline ends. The CDR3: CASKQGLLYEQYF. In DNA form, the CDR3 reads TGTGCCAGCAAGCAGGGTCTCCTCTACGAGCAGTACTTC.

About this clone: Other DNA sequences from this sample encode an identical CDR3 as well. The chain recombines TRBV27 with TRBJ1-5, with D perhaps matching TRBD1 (5 bases). The CDR3 is 19 residues long. In germline, CDR1 is MNHEY, CDR2 SMNVEV (reference sequence). V was trimmed by 2 bases and J by 0 bases, leaving 20 bases between them. The CDR3 reads CASSLGKGEVRNSNQPQHF. CDR3 DNA sequence: TGTGCCAGCAGTTTAGGTAAAGGGGAGGTTCGAAATAGCAATCAGCCCCAGCATTTT.

V gene TRBV4-1 combines with J gene TRBJ2-7; a possible D gene is TRBD1 (5 bases). Germline V lookup: CDR1 MGHRA, CDR2 YSYEKL. This CDR3 region has 17 residues. Trimming stripped 0 bases from V and 4 bases from J, with 19 bases between. CDR3 bases: TGCGCCAGCAGCCAAGAAGTGGCAGGGATGATGACTTACGAGCAGTACTTC. Its protein product is CASSQEVAGMMTYEQYF.

The chain joins TRBV28 to TRBJ1-5; 7 bases agree with TRBD1. Germline-derived CDR1 and CDR2 are MDHEN and SYDVKM. The junction had 7 bases not matched to a gene; V was cut back by 5 bases and J by 0 bases. The CDR3 spans 16 residues. The CDR3 loop reads CASSTPGQISNQPQHF. The DNA for the CDR3 is TGTGCCAGCAGTACCCCGGGACAGATTAGCAATCAGCCCCAGCATTTT. Together with reference TRBV28 and TRBJ1-5, the CDR3 gives the full variable domain: DVKVTQSSRYLVKRTGEKVFLECVQDMDHENMFWYRQDPGLGLRLIYFSYDVKMKEKGDIPEGYSVSREKKERFSLILESASTNQTSMYLCASSTPGQISNQPQHFGDGTRLSIL.

The rearrangement uses TRBV11-1 and TRBJ1-1; D remains unclear. The CDR3 runs to 14 residues. Germline loops: CDR1 SGHAT, CDR2 FQDESV (reference sequence). The V end lost 5 bases, the J end lost 1 base, and 11 bases lay between the germline ends. The CDR3 loop is CASSPLRTNTEAFF. CDR3 bases: TGTGCCAGCAGCCCACTACGAACGAACACTGAAGCTTTCTTT.

V usage is TRBV5-1 and J usage is TRBJ2-3; 13 nucleotides line up with TRBD2. V gave up 3 bases and J gave up 1 base; unmatched junction bases: 2. Germline assignment: CDR1 SGHRS and CDR2 YFSETQ. The CDR3 covers 16 residues. The CDR3 loop is CASSYGTSGGTDTQYF. CDR3 coding DNA: TGCGCCAGCAGCTACGGGACTAGCGGGGGCACAGATACGCAGTATTTT.

This chain links TRBV10-2 with TRBJ1-6, with a weak D call TRBD1 (6 bases). Germline values: CDR1 WSHSY, CDR2 SAAADI. The CDR3 covers 17 residues. Trimming cost V 3 bases and J 1 base, with 13 bases left between them. For the CDR3, the DNA is TGCGCCAGCAGTGATCCAGGGGCGCATTCCTATAATTCACCCCTCCACTTT. Its translation: CASSDPGAHSYNSPLHF.

The chain joins TRBV27 to TRBJ2-1, with 9 bases identical to TRBD2. Germline lookup yields CDR1 MNHEY and CDR2 SMNVEV (reference sequence). J was trimmed by 6 bases and V by 3 bases; bases with no gene match: 9. There are 16 residues in the CDR3. The CDR3 sequence is CASSFYGGRAVNEQFF. The CDR3, as DNA: TGTGCCAGCAGTTTTTATGGCGGGAGGGCCGTCAATGAGCAGTTCTTC.

The CDR3 region has the DNA TGCGCCAGCAGCTTGATGGAGAACCTGTACAATGAGCAGTTCTTC. It encodes CASSLMENLYNEQFF. V usage is TRBV5-1 and J usage is TRBJ2-1; no reliable D call. The V gene lost 1 base and the J gene lost 4 bases, with 12 bases spanning the gap. This CDR3 has 15 amino acids. In germline, CDR1 is SGHRS, CDR2 YFSETQ.

The CDR3 DNA reads as TGCGCCAGCAGCACCGGGACAGGAGGTTACACCTTC. Translated: CASSTGTGGYTF. The chain combines TRBV5-1 with TRBJ1-2; 8 bases map to TRBD1. Germline values: CDR1 SGHRS, CDR2 YFSETQ. Losses at the gene ends were 4 bases for V and 11 bases for J; bases not matched to a gene: 7. This CDR3 comprises 12 residues.

CDR3 coding DNA: TGTGCCAGCGGTCGCCGGGTGAGCTCTGGAAACACCATATATTTT. Its translation: CASGRRVSSGNTIYF. The chain employs TRBV6-5 and TRBJ1-3; D remains ambiguous. CDR1 is MNHEY, CDR2 SVGAGI, per germline. This CDR3 region has 15 residues. The ends were cut back, 8 bases at V and 0 bases at J, with 14 bases in the middle.

The rearrangement uses TRBV5-1 and TRBJ2-5; a weak D match, TRBD2 (6 bases). This CDR3 spans 14 amino acids. The V end was cut by 1 base, the J end by 3 bases, with 10 bases between. Per germline, CDR1 SGHRS and CDR2 YFSETQ. The CDR3 sequence is CASSLFTSKETQYF. The CDR3 DNA reads as TGCGCCAGCAGCTTGTTTACTAGCAAAGAGACCCAGTACTTC.

This chain uses TRBV6-5 with TRBJ1-2; the match to TRBD1 covers 8 bases. V lost 5 bases, J lost 4 bases, and 9 bases stayed unmatched. This CDR3 is 15 amino acids long. The germline V gene encodes CDR1 MNHEY and CDR2 SVGAGI. CDR3 in amino acids: CASSNTPGGLYGYTF. The DNA of the CDR3 is TGTGCCAGCAGTAACACCCCAGGGGGCCTCTATGGCTACACCTTC.

V is TRBV25-1 and J is TRBJ2-7; D unresolved. CDR1 and CDR2 (germline): MGHDK, SYGVNS. CDR3 length: 15 residues. V was cut by 3 bases and J by 0 bases, with 12 bases left in between. CDR3 in amino acids: CASSDTTRSSYEQYF. For the CDR3, the DNA is TGTGCCAGCAGTGACACGACAAGAAGCTCCTACGAGCAGTACTTC.

The CDR3: CSAGSSGNTIYF. The CDR3 nucleotides are TGCAGCGCCGGGAGTTCTGGAAACACCATATATTTT. This chain uses TRBV29-1 with TRBJ1-3; D unclear. The CDR3 has 12 residues. The V and J ends lost 7 bases and 1 base respectively, with 8 bases between them. The germline gives CDR1 SQVTM, CDR2 ANQGSEA.

The V call is TRBV5-1, the J call TRBJ2-1; TRBD2 aligns across 10 bases. Trimming took 4 bases from V and 0 from J; bases not matched to a gene: 4. Germline V CDR1 and CDR2: SGHRS, YFSETQ. The CDR3 runs 16 residues. CDR3 nucleotides: TGCGCCAGCAGCGAGCGGGGGGGACGCTCCTACAATGAGCAGTTCTTC. This translates into CASSERGGRSYNEQFF.

The chain is built from TRBV9 and TRBJ2-1; TRBD1 matches 11 bases. The CDR3 spans 15 residues. V was pared by 4 bases and J by 7 bases, with 7 bases of the junction left unmatched. Germline assignment: CDR1 SGDLS and CDR2 YYNGEE. CDR3 protein: CASSSGQGAGNEQFF. The DNA for the CDR3 is TGTGCCAGCAGCTCCGGACAGGGGGCTGGGAATGAGCAGTTCTTC.

The CDR3 DNA sequence: TGTGCCAGCAAGGGACAGGGTGTGTCAGATACGCAGTATTTT. Translation gives CASKGQGVSDTQYF. The chain couples TRBV28 to TRBJ2-3; 9 nucleotides align to TRBD1. The CDR3 spans 14 residues. V shed 7 bases, J shed 4 bases, and the junction held 6 bases outside the gene matches. In germline, CDR1 is MDHEN, CDR2 SYDVKM.

V and J are TRBV2 and TRBJ1-1; tentative D call: TRBD1 (5 bases). CDR1 is SNHLY, CDR2 FYNNEI, per germline. The CDR3 has 16 residues. V dropped 3 bases and J dropped 1 base, with 15 bases sitting between them. CDR3 region: CASSDVIGTGNTEAFF. In nucleotides, the CDR3 is TGTGCCAGCAGTGATGTAATAGGTACAGGGAACACTGAAGCTTTCTTT.

This chain joins TRBV2 and TRBJ2-1; 10 positions agree with TRBD1. Trimming removed 10 bases from V and 7 bases from J; junction bases left unmatched: 7. This CDR3 region has 13 residues. CDR1 is SNHLY, CDR2 FYNNEI, per germline. CDR3 protein: CANPGQGSNEQFF. The CDR3 coding sequence is TGTGCCAACCCGGGACAGGGGAGTAATGAGCAGTTCTTC.

The chain has TRBV19 and TRBJ1-2; TRBD1 matches at 8 bases. This CDR3 is 13 amino acids long. V shed 6 bases, J shed 7 bases, and the junction held 7 bases outside the gene matches. Per the germline V gene, CDR1 is LNHDA and CDR2 is SQIVND (reference sequence). The DNA for the CDR3 is TGTGCCAGTAGGCAGGGACAGGCCAGTGGCTACACCTTC. The encoded protein is CASRQGQASGYTF.

The J gene is TRBJ1-1, the V gene TRBV6-1; D is unresolved. CDR3 length equals 17 residues. Trimming shortened V by 3 bases and J by 4 bases, and 21 bases separated the two germline ends. Germline loops: CDR1 MNHNS, CDR2 SASEGT. CDR3 protein: CASSDGPRGRRSTEAFF. CDR3 bases: TGTGCCAGCAGTGACGGGCCCCGGGGTCGTAGAAGCACTGAAGCTTTCTTT.

The chain uses TRBV27 and TRBJ2-3; 7 nucleotides line up with TRBD1. J gave up 3 bases and V 5 bases, and 11 bases lay outside the gene matches. The CDR3 has 16 amino acids. Looked up from germline, CDR1 is MNHEY and CDR2 is SMNVEV (reference sequence). CDR3 DNA sequence: TGTGCCAGCAGTGACCAATACAGGGGTCGAACAGATACGCAGTATTTT. Its translation is CASSDQYRGRTDTQYF.

The chain recombines TRBV5-1 with TRBJ1-5; D gene unclear. Between the trimmed V and J ends, which lost 4 bases and 3 bases, there was a span of 8 bases. The CDR3 has 13 amino acids. In germline, CDR1 is SGHRS, CDR2 YFSETQ. For the CDR3, the DNA is TGCGCCAGCAGCCAGGCGATCAATCAGCCCCAGCATTTT. It codes for CASSQAINQPQHF. Drawing the rest from reference TRBV5-1 and TRBJ1-5, the complete variable domain is KAGVTQTPRYLIKTRGQQVTLSCSPISGHRSVSWYQQTPGQGLQFLFEYFSETQRNKGNFPGRFSGRQFSNSRSEMNVSTLELGDSALYLCASSQAINQPQHFGDGTRLSIL.

The V gene is TRBV5-1, the J gene TRBJ2-3; tentatively, D is TRBD1 (6 bases). Germline-derived CDR1 and CDR2 are SGHRS and YFSETQ. V lost 6 bases to trimming and J lost 1 base, with 18 bases between them. This CDR3 comprises 16 residues. The CDR3 sequence: CASTPILPGGTDTQYF. The CDR3 nucleotides are TGCGCCAGCACACCGATACTCCCAGGGGGCACAGATACGCAGTATTTT.